The T cell receptor beta chain described here comes from a study of siplizumab effects on memory and regulatory T cells. TCRdb's copy holds only in-frame clones and misses some; the assay was immunoSEQ multiplex PCR. The sample yields approximately 120,000 clones, 85% to 95% seen once. V was shortened by 6 bases and J by 4 bases, with 15 bases between the two germline ends. Germline CDR1 is SEHNR and CDR2 is FQNEAQ (reference sequence). The CDR3 is made up of 15 amino acids. The rearrangement links TRBV7-9 to TRBJ2-2; weak D call: TRBD1 (5 bases). The sequence derives from a human donor in good health. The sample comprised non-Treg CD4+ T cells sorted from blood. The CDR3 is CASRPSGPGTGELFF. As DNA, the CDR3 is TGTGCCAGCAGACCCTCAGGGCCGGGCACCGGGGAGCTGTTTTTT.